One sample yielded the 3 T cell receptor beta chains listed below, sequenced in a study of T cells in Graves' hyperthyroidism and ophthalmopathy. It was RNA transcripts that yielded the amplified TCR beta CDR3 regions. First-round RT-PCR targeting the TCR CDR3 was performed with the HTBI primer set. Each CDR3 protein gets one entry after TCRdb re-called the multiplex PCR reads with MiXCR. Of hundreds of thousands of distinct CDR3 sequences listed, 15% to 18% are singletons. The sequencing input was blood. The receptors were gathered from a woman between 18 and 30 years old with Graves' hyperthyroidism.

J is TRBJ2-7 and V is TRBV5-1; 7 nucleotides line up with TRBD2. Germline CDR1 reads SGHRS; CDR2 reads YFSETQ. The length of the CDR3 is 15 residues. Trimming took 3 bases from V and 0 from J; bases not matched to a gene: 6. CDR3 bases: TGCGCCAGCAGCTCGGGACTAATTAGCTCCTACGAGCAGTACTTC. The encoded protein is CASSSGLISSYEQYF.

Worth noting for this clonotype: Just one base apart from a much larger clone, this may be a read error. Because it lacks the conserved phenylalanine or tryptophan at the end, this CDR3 is likely a read error. This rearrangement joins TRBV18 to TRBJ2-7; 12 bases agree with TRBD2. CDR3 length equals 15 residues. J gave up 5 bases and V 6 bases, and 8 bases lay outside the gene matches. Germline-derived CDR1 and CDR2 are KGHSH and LQKENI. Here the CDR3 DNA reads TGTGCCAGCTCCCGAATATGGACTAGCGGGGACGAGCAGTACCTC. It is translated as CASSRIWTSGDEQYL.

The rearrangement joins TRBV6-1 to TRBJ1-2; 7 bases are a match to TRBD1. The CDR3 spans 14 residues. V shed 6 bases, J shed 4 bases, and the junction held 8 bases outside the gene matches. CDR1 is MNHNS and CDR2 is SASEGT in the germline V gene. CDR3: CASRRDSLIYGYTF. In DNA, the CDR3 is TGTGCCAGCAGACGGGACAGTCTAATCTATGGCTACACCTTC.